This T cell receptor beta chain was recorded in a study of cytomegalovirus exposure and HLA in healthy donors. V trimming: 0 bases; J trimming: 3 bases; junction bases outside the gene matches: 5. Germline V lookup: CDR1 LGHNA, CDR2 YNFKEQ. CDR3 size: 17 residues. It was with 60 Vbeta and 13 Jbeta primers that the PCR ran. Clones were read by immunoSEQ multiplex PCR, and TCRdb kept only the in-frame ones, dropping some. The sample includes some 130,000 clones, almost 85% seen only once; the top ten take 2.7%. General study results and limits: The study labeled more than 150 TCR beta chains cytomegalovirus-associated.

For this clone: Its antigen is unidentified.

The chain is built from TRBV4-2 and TRBJ2-3; 11 bases fit TRBD1. Sequencing input: PBMCs. The sequence derives from a boy aged 2 to 9 in good health and CMV-seronegative. CDR3 region: CASSQDRDRGLTDTQYF. CDR3 DNA: TGTGCCAGCAGCCAAGATCGGGACAGGGGGTTAACAGATACGCAGTATTTT.